The rows below give T cell receptor beta chains drawn from one sample of a study of T cell repertoires in aging, cancer and after chemotherapy. TCRdb re-called the multiplex PCR reads through MiXCR, storing one row per CDR3 protein. The sample has approximately 11,000 distinct CDR3 sequences; roughly 45% are singletons. Sequenced input: blood. Receptor source: a human donor in good health. The CDR3 runs from the conserved cysteine through the conserved F or W. A D gene is named only where the DNA matches it firmly. Not all rows give a size; the values are once, few, many and, for expanded clones, a class.

>.|TRBV4-2|TRBJ2-7|15|few
TGCGCCAGCAGCCAAGAAGGCGGCCCCGCGTACGAGCAGTACTTC
CASSQEGGPAYEQYF
>TRBD2|TRBV19|TRBJ2-7|14|few
TGTGCCAGTAGTACGGGACTAGCGGGCCACGAGCAGTACTTC
CASSTGLAGHEQYF
>TRBD1|TRBV5-4|TRBJ1-1|15|.
TGTGCCAGCAGCGGACAGGGGGCGAGGAACACTGAAGCTTTCTTT
CASSGQGARNTEAFF
>.|TRBV28|TRBJ1-2|16|.
TGTGCCAGCAGTTTTATTCTAGGGGGGGCAGGTTATGGCTACACCTTC
CASSFILGGAGYGYTF
>TRBD2|TRBV18|TRBJ2-1|17|.
TGTGCCAGCTCACCCACCGGCGGCGGGAGTGGTTACAATGAGCAGTTCTTC
CASSPTGGGSGYNEQFF
>.|TRBV5-1|TRBJ1-2|12|.
TGCGCCAGCAGCCCTCCGAATGAGGGCTACACCTTC
CASSPPNEGYTF
>TRBD1|TRBV12-3/TRBV12-4|TRBJ2-1|14|few
TGTGCCAGCACCGGACAGGGGTTTTACAATGAGCAGTTCTTC
CASTGQGFYNEQFF
>TRBD1|TRBV4-1|TRBJ1-4|17|.
TGCGCCAGCAGCCAAGTTGCCCCTACAGGGGGCGATGAAAAACTGTTTTTT
CASSQVAPTGGDEKLFF
>.|TRBV28|TRBJ1-5|15|.
TGTGCCAGCAGTTTAGGCGAGGGGAACAATCAGCCCCAGCATTTT
CASSLGEGNNQPQHF
>TRBD1|TRBV10-3|TRBJ1-2|14|few
TGTGCCAGCAGTAAAACAGGGGGCGCGTACGGCTACACCTTC
CASSKTGGAYGYTF
>.|TRBV7-2|TRBJ2-1|16|.
TGTGCCAGCAGCTTAAGGGACACTGAGCGTGGGGTTGAGCAGTTCTTC
CASSLRDTERGVEQFF
>TRBD1|TRBV20-1|TRBJ1-5|16|few
TGCAGTGCTAGAGTCGGGACAGGGATCCGCAATCAGCCCCAGCATTTT
CSARVGTGIRNQPQHF
>.|TRBV20-1|TRBJ2-7|13|few
TGCAGTGCTAGCGTCGGGAGCAGCTACGAGCAGTACTTC
CSASVGSSYEQYF
>TRBD2|TRBV20-1|TRBJ2-3|16|.
TGCAGTGCTAGCGGGAGGGCGGGATATAGCACAGATACGCAGTATTTT
CSASGRAGYSTDTQYF
>.|TRBV10-3|TRBJ1-2|15|medium-sized
TGTGCCATCAGTGATAGTGCAGGGCCTAACTATGGCTACACCTTC
CAISDSAGPNYGYTF
>TRBD1|TRBV25-1|TRBJ2-7|15|.
TGTGCCAGCAGTGACGACAGGGGTAACACCTACGAGCAGTACTTC
CASSDDRGNTYEQYF
>.|TRBV12-3/TRBV12-4|TRBJ1-3|14|.
TGTGCCACCTCACAGGGAAGCTCTGGAAACACCATATATTTT
CATSQGSSGNTIYF
>.|TRBV20-1|TRBJ1-2|14|.
TGCAGTGCCTACCCGACAGGAGGAGTCTATGGCTACACCTTC
CSAYPTGGVYGYTF
>.|TRBV7-2|TRBJ1-3|14|once
TGTGCCAGCAGCTTAGACCCCGGAGGAAACACCATATATTTT
CASSLDPGGNTIYF
>TRBD1|TRBV13|TRBJ1-6|17|.
TGTGCCAGCAGCCCCAGACAGGGCGGAATTTTTGATTCACCCCTCCACTTT
CASSPRQGGIFDSPLHF
>.|TRBV20-1|TRBJ2-3|12|few
TGCAGTGTCCACAGGGCGGCAGATACGCAGTATTTT
CSVHRAADTQYF
>.|TRBV7-9|TRBJ2-2|17|few
TGTGCCAGCAGCTTGGGAGCGACAGGAGTGAACACCGGGGAGCTGTTTTTT
CASSLGATGVNTGELFF
>TRBD1|TRBV28|TRBJ2-7|14|.
TGTGCCAGCACCACTGGGGACAGGGAGGCCGAGCAGTACTTC
CASTTGDREAEQYF
>.|TRBV29-1|TRBJ2-1|13|few
TGCAGCGCCGGAGGCGGGGCCGGGGATGAGCAGTTCTTC
CSAGGGAGDEQFF
>.|TRBV10-2|TRBJ1-5|13|once
TGCGCCAGCAGTTACAACAGCAATCAGCCCCAGCATTTT
CASSYNSNQPQHF
>.|TRBV28|TRBJ2-1|16|few
TGTGCCAGCAAACTAGGAGGCTTGAGCTCCTACAATGAGCAGTTCTTC
CASKLGGLSSYNEQFF
>.|TRBV27|TRBJ1-5|17|once
TGTGCCAGCAGTTCCTTAGTGGCGGGGTGGGGCAATCAGCCCCAGCATTTT
CASSSLVAGWGNQPQHF
>TRBD1|TRBV5-4|TRBJ2-5|16|.
TGTGCCAGCAGCTTGGCAATAGGGACAGGGGGGGAGACCCAGTACTTC
CASSLAIGTGGETQYF
>TRBD2|TRBV30|TRBJ2-1|15|.
TGTGCCTGGAGTGTGAGGACTAGCGCTTACAATGAGCAGTTCTTC
CAWSVRTSAYNEQFF
>TRBD1|TRBV29-1|TRBJ1-1|16|few
TGCAGCGTTAGGGGCAGGGGGCGACGGGTGAACACTGAAGCTTTCTTT
CSVRGRGRRVNTEAFF
>.|TRBV28|TRBJ1-6|15|.
TGTGCCAGCGGGGAGTTTAGGCAGGGGAATTCACCCCTCCACTTT
CASGEFRQGNSPLHF
>.|TRBV10-3|TRBJ1-1|13|.
TGTGCCATCAGTAGGCGGGTAAACACTGAAGCTTTCTTT
CAISRRVNTEAFF
>.|TRBV7-3|TRBJ2-6|15|.
TGTGCCAGCAGCTTAAGTCTAAGTGGGGCCAACGTCCTGACTTTC
CASSLSLSGANVLTF
>TRBD1|TRBV7-2|TRBJ1-5|16|few
TGTGCCAGCAGCTCCCCCCAGACAGGGGGCACTCAGCCCCAGCATTTT
CASSSPQTGGTQPQHF
>.|TRBV4-1|TRBJ1-2|13|.
TGCGCCAGCAGCCCACAGAGTAACTATGGCTACACCTTC
CASSPQSNYGYTF
>.|TRBV20-1|TRBJ2-3|13|few
TGCAGTCCACAGGCGAGTAGCACAGATACGCAGTATTTT
CSPQASSTDTQYF
>.|TRBV20-1|TRBJ1-5|13|.
TGCAGTGCTAGGGGTCAGGGAAAACAGCCCCAGCATTTT
CSARGQGKQPQHF
>TRBD1|TRBV24-1|TRBJ2-2|16|few
TGTGCCACCAGTGAACCACGGACAGGGTTGGCCGGGGAGCTGTTTTTT
CATSEPRTGLAGELFF
>.|TRBV29-1|TRBJ2-3|13|medium-sized
TGCAGCGTTGAGGCGACTAGCACAGATACGCAGTATTTT
CSVEATSTDTQYF
>TRBD1|TRBV12-3/TRBV12-4|TRBJ1-1|15|.
TGTGCCAGCAAGTTAACAGGGGTCGGGAACACTGAAGCTTTCTTT
CASKLTGVGNTEAFF
>TRBD1|TRBV29-1|TRBJ1-1|12|.
TGCAGCGGGGACAGCGGGGGCACTGAAGCTTTCTTT
CSGDSGGTEAFF